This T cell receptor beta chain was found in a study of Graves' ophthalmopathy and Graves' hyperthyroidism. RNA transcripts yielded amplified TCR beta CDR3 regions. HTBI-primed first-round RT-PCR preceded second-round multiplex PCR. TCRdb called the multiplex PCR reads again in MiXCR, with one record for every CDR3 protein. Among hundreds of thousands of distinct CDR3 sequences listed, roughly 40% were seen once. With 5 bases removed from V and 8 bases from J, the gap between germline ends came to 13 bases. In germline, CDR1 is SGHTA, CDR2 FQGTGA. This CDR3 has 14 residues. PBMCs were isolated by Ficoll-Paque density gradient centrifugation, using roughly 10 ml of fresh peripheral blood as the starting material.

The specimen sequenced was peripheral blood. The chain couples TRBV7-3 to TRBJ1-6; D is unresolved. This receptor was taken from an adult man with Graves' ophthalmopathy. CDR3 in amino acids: CASSTGGEYSPLHF. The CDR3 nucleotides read TGTGCCAGCAGCACGGGAGGAGAATATTCACCCCTCCACTTT. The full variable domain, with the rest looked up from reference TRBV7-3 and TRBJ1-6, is GAGVSQTPSNKVTEKGKYVELRCDPISGHTALYWYRQSLGQGPEFLIYFQGTGAADDSGLPNDRFFAVRPEGSVSTLKIQRTERGDSAVYLCASSTGGEYSPLHFGNGTRLTVT.